Following are 2 T cell receptor beta chains from one sample sequenced in a study of blood T cell repertoires in COVID-19. Only in-frame clones appear in the TCRdb table, and some are missing; sequencing was by immunoSEQ multiplex PCR. The sample lists about 410,000 clones, 86% seen once, with more than 1.4% in the top ten. The sample consisted of peripheral blood. These TCRs come from a woman between 25 and 40 years old with active or convalescent COVID-19.

This clone showed up just once. CDR3 loop: CASTRTGNSYEQYF. The CDR3 DNA reads as TGTGCCAGCACCCGGACAGGAAACTCCTACGAGCAGTACTTC. The V call is TRBV27, the J call TRBJ2-7; the match to TRBD1 covers 7 bases. Germline V gene lookup returns CDR1 MNHEY and CDR2 SMNVEV (reference sequence). The V and J ends lost 7 bases and 0 bases, in that order; junction bases with no gene match: 6. This CDR3 comprises 14 residues.

The chain carries TRBV5-6 and TRBJ1-2, with 7 bases that match TRBD1. J lost 1 base, V lost 7 bases, and 1 base had no gene match. Germline CDR1 reads SGHDT; CDR2 reads YYEEEE. The CDR3 covers 12 residues. The CDR3, as DNA: TGTGCCAGCGGGACAGTTAACTATGGCTACACCTTC. It translates to CASGTVNYGYTF.